Below, 27 T cell receptor beta chains from the same sample are listed, as sequenced in a study of blood T cell repertoires in COVID-19. The data were produced by immunoSEQ multiplex PCR, yet TCRdb's version contains in-frame clones alone and is incomplete. The sample shows some 150,000 clones, 70% to 90% of them seen only once. Sequencing was done on a sample of peripheral blood. Receptor source: a woman aged 60 to 75 with acute or convalescent COVID-19.

V and J are TRBV19 and TRBJ1-5; D unclear. The V gene's germline CDR1 is LNHDA and CDR2 SQIVND (reference sequence). CDR3 length: 17 amino acids. V dropped 5 bases and J dropped 0 bases, with 17 bases sitting between them. CDR3 bases: TGTGCCAGTAGTTCCCGGGCTCTGGGGAGTAGCAATCAGCCCCAGCATTTT. This gives the protein CASSSRALGSSNQPQHF.

The rearrangement links TRBV19 to TRBJ2-3; TRBD2 might be the D (5 bases). CDR1 and CDR2 from the germline V gene are LNHDA and SQIVND (reference sequence). The CDR3 spans 13 residues. V shed 6 bases and J shed 0 bases, with 7 bases lying between them. CDR3 DNA sequence: TGTGCCAGTAGGACGGGGAGCACAGATACGCAGTATTTT. Translation: CASRTGSTDTQYF.

This CDR3 reads CASRIRGGNQPQHF. The CDR3 DNA follows: TGTGCCAGTAGGATAAGGGGAGGGAATCAGCCCCAGCATTTT. The rearrangement joins TRBV19 to TRBJ1-5, with D possibly being TRBD1 (5 bases). V dropped 6 bases and J dropped 4 bases, with 13 bases sitting between them. Germline V gene lookup returns CDR1 LNHDA and CDR2 SQIVND (reference sequence). The CDR3 is made up of 14 amino acids.

The chain uses TRBV6-1 and TRBJ1-6, with 9 positions matching TRBD1. Trimming cost V 5 bases and J 7 bases; bases outside gene matches: 3. This CDR3 region has 14 residues. Germline CDR1 reads MNHNS; CDR2 reads SASEGT. CDR3 nucleotides: TGTGCCAGCAGTTGGACAGGGGAAAATTCACCCCTCCACTTT. Encoded protein: CASSWTGENSPLHF.

The chain uses TRBV7-3 and TRBJ1-4, with a possible D match to TRBD1 (5 bases). The V gene lost 5 bases and the J gene lost 3 bases, with 13 bases spanning the gap. The CDR3 is made up of 15 amino acids. CDR1 and CDR2 from the germline V gene are SGHTA and FQGTGA. The CDR3 here is CASSPQGFPNEKLFF. In DNA, the CDR3 is TGTGCCAGCAGCCCTCAGGGATTTCCTAATGAAAAACTGTTTTTT.

The V call is TRBV12-3 or TRBV12-4, the J call TRBJ2-4, with TRBD1 identical over 11 bases. This CDR3 comprises 12 residues. J was trimmed by 8 bases and V by 8 bases; bases with no gene match: 2. The CDR3 DNA sequence: TGTGCCAGCGGACAGGGGGCATACATTCAGTACTTC. Translation gives CASGQGAYIQYF.

The rearrangement joins TRBV9 to TRBJ2-7; D is perhaps TRBD2 (5 bases). The length of the CDR3 is 14 residues. CDR1 SGDLS and CDR2 YYNGEE come from the germline V gene. With 0 bases removed from V and 0 bases from J, the gap between germline ends came to 7 bases. The CDR3 reads CASSVAEGSYEQYF. CDR3 DNA sequence: TGTGCCAGCAGCGTAGCAGAGGGCTCCTACGAGCAGTACTTC.

The chain's CDR3 is CAWSPGQGYGYTF. The CDR3 nucleotides are TGTGCCTGGAGTCCGGGACAAGGGTATGGCTACACCTTC. This chain links TRBV30 with TRBJ1-2; perhaps TRBD1 as D (6 bases). Trimming pared 2 bases from V and 5 bases from J, leaving 12 bases between. The CDR3 has 13 amino acids. Germline CDR1 reads GTSNPN; CDR2 reads SVGIG (reference sequence).

The V gene is TRBV30, the J gene TRBJ2-3, with 9 positions matching TRBD1. The junction had 3 bases not matched to a gene; V was cut back by 2 bases and J by 6 bases. CDR3 length: 13 residues. Germline CDR1 is GTSNPN and CDR2 is SVGIG (reference sequence). The CDR3 protein is CAWSSGTGDTQYF. CDR3 coding DNA: TGTGCCTGGAGTTCCGGGACAGGGGATACGCAGTATTTT.

The V and J genes are TRBV3-1 (or the pseudogene TRBV3-2) and TRBJ2-7, with 10 bases matching TRBD1. The V gene end was trimmed by 3 bases and the J gene end by 5 bases; junction bases not matched to a gene: 4. The length of the CDR3 is 14 residues. From germline, CDR1 is LGHDT and CDR2 YNNKEL (reference sequence). DNA of the CDR3: TGTGCCAGCAGCCAGGGACAGGGGCGAGACGAGCAGTACTTC. This translates into CASSQGQGRDEQYF.

The chain employs TRBV24-1 and TRBJ1-2; 8 nucleotides align to TRBD1. J was trimmed by 2 bases and V by 7 bases; bases with no gene match: 2. This CDR3 has 13 residues. Germline-derived CDR1 and CDR2 are KGHDR and SFDVKD. The CDR3 reads CATSPGGNYGYTF. DNA for the CDR3: TGTGCCACCAGCCCAGGGGGCAACTATGGCTACACCTTC.

A single count supports this clone. V is TRBV6-5 and J is TRBJ2-1, with TRBD2 matching 11 bases. From germline, CDR1 is MNHEY and CDR2 SVGAGI. V lost 4 bases and J lost 7; bases outside the gene matches: 9. The CDR3 is 16 residues long. CDR3 nucleotides: TGTGCCAGCAGTTTCCGATCGGGACTAGCGGCGAATGAGCAGTTCTTC. This codes for CASSFRSGLAANEQFF.

This sequence joins TRBV30 and TRBJ1-2, with TRBD1 identical over 8 bases. J was trimmed by 4 bases and V by 4 bases; bases with no gene match: 5. Germline V CDR1 and CDR2: GTSNPN, SVGIG (reference sequence). The CDR3 consists of 13 residues. CDR3 amino acids: CAWNRDRPYGYTF. The CDR3 DNA reads as TGTGCCTGGAATAGGGACAGGCCCTATGGCTACACCTTC.

This rearrangement joins TRBV5-4 to TRBJ2-7; possibly TRBD2 for D (5 bases). The germline V and J ends were trimmed by 0 bases and 2 bases, with 12 bases remaining between them. The CDR3 length is 15 residues. Germline assignment: CDR1 SGHNT and CDR2 YYREEE (reference sequence). The CDR3 here is CASSLESGSTYEQYF. The CDR3 DNA is TGTGCCAGCAGCTTGGAATCGGGGTCCACCTACGAGCAGTACTTC.

CDR3 coding DNA: TGCGCCAGCAGCTCCCGGACAGGCCTTAGGAACACTGAAGCTTTCTTT. The encoded protein is CASSSRTGLRNTEAFF. The chain uses TRBV5-1 and TRBJ1-1; 7 nucleotides match TRBD1. The CDR3 is made up of 16 amino acids. V trimming: 3 bases; J trimming: 1 base; junction bases outside the gene matches: 9. The germline V gene encodes CDR1 SGHRS and CDR2 YFSETQ.

The rearrangement joins TRBV7-2 to TRBJ1-5, with a weak D call TRBD1 (5 bases). The V end was cut by 5 bases, the J end by 7 bases, with 15 bases between. CDR1 is SGHTA and CDR2 is FQGNSA in the germline V gene. The CDR3 covers 14 residues. CDR3 residues: CASSPQGLGQPQHF. The DNA of the CDR3 is TGTGCCAGCAGCCCTCAGGGATTAGGACAGCCCCAGCATTTT. Variable domain in full (rest from reference TRBV7-2 and TRBJ1-5): GAGVSQSPSNKVTEKGKDVELRCDPISGHTALYWYRQSLGQGLEFLIYFQGNSAPDKSGLPSDRFSAERTGGSVSTLTIQRTQQEDSAVYLCASSPQGLGQPQHFGDGTRLSIL.

This clone appeared a single time. The chain is built from TRBV6-4 and TRBJ2-1; unclear D gene. Germline lookup yields CDR1 MRHNA and CDR2 SNTAGT. This CDR3 contains 17 residues. V shed 6 bases and J shed 0 bases, with 18 bases lying between them. CDR3: CASSPLPGGSSYNEQFF. The CDR3 coding sequence is TGTGCCAGCAGCCCCTTACCTGGCGGCAGCTCCTACAATGAGCAGTTCTTC.

The chain joins TRBV7-3 to TRBJ1-2; D may be TRBD1 (5 bases). The V end was cut by 0 bases, the J end by 6 bases, with 14 bases between. Germline-derived CDR1 and CDR2 are SGHTA and FQGTGA. This CDR3 region has 15 residues. Here the CDR3 DNA reads TGTGCCAGCAGCTTAACCCCCGGGGGAGGCAATGGCTACACCTTC. It translates to CASSLTPGGGNGYTF.

The V call is TRBV7-2, the J call TRBJ2-7, with TRBD1 matching 7 bases. Germline-derived CDR1 and CDR2 are SGHTA and FQGNSA. This CDR3 is built from 14 residues. The trim removed 1 base at V and 5 bases at J, leaving 5 bases unmatched. CDR3 residues: CASSLGQGDDEQYF. The CDR3 DNA is TGTGCCAGCAGCTTAGGACAGGGTGACGACGAGCAGTACTTC.

V is TRBV3-1 (or the pseudogene TRBV3-2) and J is TRBJ2-2, with a tentative D call TRBD1 (5 bases). CDR3 length: 17 residues. Germline V gene lookup returns CDR1 LGHDT and CDR2 YNNKEL (reference sequence). Trimming removed 0 bases at V and 7 bases at J, with 18 bases between. CDR3 region: CASSQEILGRAVGELFF. The CDR3 DNA follows: TGTGCCAGCAGCCAAGAGATATTGGGCAGGGCGGTCGGGGAGCTGTTTTTT.

A few counts support this clone. The V call is TRBV24-1, the J call TRBJ1-2, with D hard to call. The ends were cut back, 9 bases at V and 7 bases at J, with 17 bases in the middle. This CDR3 spans 13 amino acids. Germline lookup yields CDR1 KGHDR and CDR2 SFDVKD. The CDR3 is CATRPNGEAGYTF. In nucleotides, the CDR3 is TGTGCCACCCGACCGAATGGGGAGGCTGGCTACACCTTC.

The count of this clone is one. The chain carries TRBV2 and TRBJ1-3; D possibly corresponds to TRBD1 (6 bases). Germline lookup yields CDR1 SNHLY and CDR2 FYNNEI. This CDR3 contains 13 residues. V lost 2 bases, J lost 6 bases, and 8 bases lay in between. In nucleotides, the CDR3 is TGTGCCAGCAGTGAATACAGGGTAAACACCATATATTTT. Translated: CASSEYRVNTIYF.

This clone was seen once. This chain connects TRBV11-3 to TRBJ2-2; 9 nucleotides line up with TRBD1. The CDR3 has 19 amino acids. With V trimmed by 4 bases and J by 3 bases, 15 bases remained unmatched. Germline loops: CDR1 SGHNT, CDR2 YENEEA. Here the CDR3 reads CASSSLPGTGIRDTGELFF. Here the CDR3 DNA reads TGTGCCAGCAGCTCCTTACCCGGGACAGGGATCCGAGACACCGGGGAGCTGTTTTTT.

This rearrangement joins TRBV5-1 to TRBJ2-7; weak D call: TRBD1 (5 bases). In germline, CDR1 is SGHRS, CDR2 YFSETQ. The CDR3 runs 12 residues. Trimming pared 4 bases from V and 4 bases from J, leaving 9 bases between. CDR3 residues: CASSVNRYEQYF. CDR3 DNA sequence: TGCGCCAGCAGCGTTAACAGGTACGAGCAGTACTTC.

This clone was seen a single time. This chain connects TRBV6-5 to TRBJ1-1; D unclear. CDR3 length equals 14 residues. Per germline, CDR1 MNHEY and CDR2 SVGAGI. With 6 bases removed from V and 4 bases from J, the gap between germline ends came to 15 bases. CDR3 amino acids: CASRKPGGGTEAFF. For the CDR3, the DNA is TGTGCCAGCAGGAAGCCTGGTGGAGGCACTGAAGCTTTCTTT.

The table lists this clone with many counts. The CDR3 DNA follows: TGTGCCAGCAGTTGGACTGTGGATACGCAGTATTTT. It yields the protein CASSWTVDTQYF. The chain links TRBV5-6 to TRBJ2-3, with a possible D match to TRBD2 (5 bases). Germline CDR1 SGHDT, CDR2 YYEEEE. There are 12 residues in the CDR3. Trimming left V 5 bases short and J 6 bases short, with 10 bases between. Combining the CDR3 with reference TRBV5-6 and TRBJ2-3 gives the whole variable domain DAGVTQSPTHLIKTRGQQVTLRCSPKSGHDTVSWYQQALGQGPQFIFQYYEEEERQRGNFPDRFSGHQFPNYSSELNVNALLLGDSALYLCASSWTVDTQYFGPGTRLTVL.

The chain has TRBV6-5 and TRBJ2-5; 7 bases line up with TRBD1. This CDR3 contains 13 residues. Unmatched junction bases numbered 5, after V lost 6 bases and J lost 4 bases. Germline V gene lookup returns CDR1 MNHEY and CDR2 SVGAGI. The CDR3 protein is CASSGQVLETQYF. CDR3 DNA: TGTGCCAGCAGCGGACAGGTCCTAGAGACCCAGTACTTC.